This TCR beta chain appears in the sequencing data of a study of T cell responses to AZD1222 COVID-19 vaccine (dated by TCRdb to the early 2020s). At the level of the whole study: A total of 233 trial participants underwent TCR sequencing, of whom 207 received two doses of AZD1222 and some 25 received two doses of the MenACWY control vaccine. Trial participants were enrolled by age into subgroups of 18-55, 56-69 and 70-plus years, and around 150, 29 and 61 TCR-sequenced participants, respectively, were included in these subgroups. Here is what the overall study found, with its caveats: Participants were mostly white British and included more females than males, and it was suggested by the authors that clonal diversity may have been underestimated. CD4 TCRs associated with the vaccine covered the entire spike protein, and the dominant responses were in regions 160-218 and 743-854. Because no samples from the day 14 peak response were available, repertoires could be characterized only after the peak T cell response. Reportedly, almost half of the unique spike-specific TCRs recognized epitopes lying outside the regions that are mutated in the B.1.351 and B.1.1.7 variants. After two AZD1222 doses, both the breadth and the depth of spike-specific TCRs were significantly higher than at day 0 and than in MenACWY recipients. In the small 56-69-year group, the increase in depth fell short of significance, most likely because of low power. Conclusions about previously exposed vaccinees were limited because only six AZD1222 recipients were SARS-CoV-2 seropositive at baseline.

CDR1 and CDR2 (SGDLS, YYNGEE) derive from the germline V gene. Measured from the cysteine to the phenylalanine, the CDR3 is 13 residues long. This entry keeps only the CDR3 DNA: 39 bases, framed from base 1. The trim is 0 bases for V and 6 bases for J, with a gap of 7 bases between the germline ends. The CDR3 regions of human TCRbeta chains were subjected to immunosequencing. In the authors' own workflow: TCRs in the repertoires were compared against a reference library of SARS-CoV-2-specific TCRs that had been generated with the MIRA antigen-specificity platform. Breadth meant the fraction of unique TCRs that were SARS-CoV-2-associated, whereas depth meant the fraction of total T cells that were SARS-CoV-2-associated. Using the MIRA data, each spike-specific TCR was mapped to the spike region that the TCR reacts to and placed in a CD4 or CD8 class. Log10-transformed breadth and depth values were compared by one-way ANOVA with Sidak's multiple comparisons tests. TCRdb took over this immuneACCESS table, retaining in-frame rearrangements with V and J assigned. Such tables are incomplete; in checked studies, under half of the missing clones stem from an unresolved V gene, and the remainder is unexplained. The DNA was the basis for D and trimming; V, J and clone size are from that table. Recorded for this sample are roughly 150,000 clones; roughly 88% of them occurred a single time. The ten largest clones take up 1.5% to 2.5% of the sample.

The time point label for this specimen denotes: about 28 days (+/-7) after the second vaccine dose. Because spike-specific TCR depth and breadth did not differ between the two schedules, AZD1222 recipients who got a second dose at roughly 4 weeks were pooled with those who got a second dose at roughly 12 weeks. Samples from vaccinated people were obtained from the UK trials COV001 and COV002, which included a single-blind randomized controlled phase 2/3 trial of AZD1222 (ChAdOx1 nCoV-19) in healthy adults. For TCRbeta chain sequencing, PBMC samples were collected from trial participants at day 0 and at day 28 after the second dose. As regards this clone: No cognate antigen has been identified for it. No per-base quality is available; no much larger clone lies one base away.

The clonotype was recovered from an adult who received the AZD1222 COVID-19 vaccine. The sequencing here drew on peripheral blood, taken 28 days after the second AZD1222 dose. The sequence links TRBV9 to TRBJ2-1; TRBD1 is a weak D gene call, 5 bases matching. The CDR3 corresponds to CASSVGQFNEQFF. The DNA sequence is given as TGTGCCAGCAGCGTAGGACAGTTCAATGAGCAGTTCTTC.